This TCR beta chain derives from a study of control samples from healthy donors and cancer patients. Sequencing was performed with immunoSEQ multiplex PCR; in TCRdb, only in-frame clones are kept and a portion is missing. The sample holds 90,000 to 130,000 clones, 88% seen once. The germline V and J ends were trimmed by 3 bases and 8 bases, with 19 bases remaining between them. Germline V CDR1 and CDR2: LGHDT, YNNKEL (reference sequence). The CDR3 spans 15 residues. Sequenced material: PBMCs. This receptor was taken from a woman aged 55-70 years with lung cancer. V is TRBV3-1 (or the pseudogene TRBV3-2) and J is TRBJ1-2; D is unclear. Here the CDR3 reads CASSQGAGRGLGYTF. The CDR3 nucleotides read TGTGCCAGCAGCCAGGGTGCGGGCCGAGGTTTGGGCTACACCTTC.